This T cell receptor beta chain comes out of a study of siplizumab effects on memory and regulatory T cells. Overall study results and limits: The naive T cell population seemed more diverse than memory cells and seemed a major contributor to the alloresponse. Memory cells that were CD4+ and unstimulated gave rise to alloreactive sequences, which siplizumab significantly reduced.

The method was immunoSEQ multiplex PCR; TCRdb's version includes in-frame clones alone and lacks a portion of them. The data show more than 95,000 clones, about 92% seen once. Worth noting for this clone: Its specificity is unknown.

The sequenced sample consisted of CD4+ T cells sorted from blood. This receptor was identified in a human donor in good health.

The CDR3 DNA reads as TGCGCCAGCAGCTCTAGCGGCACAGATACGCAGTATTTT. Translated, it gives CASSSSGTDTQYF. The chain links TRBV5-1 to TRBJ2-3, with TRBD2 as a possible D gene (6 bases). There are 13 residues in the CDR3. V gave up 3 bases and J gave up 1 base, with 6 bases separating them. CDR1 is SGHRS and CDR2 is YFSETQ in the germline V gene. Together with reference TRBV5-1 and TRBJ2-3, the CDR3 gives the full variable domain: KAGVTQTPRYLIKTRGQQVTLSCSPISGHRSVSWYQQTPGQGLQFLFEYFSETQRNKGNFPGRFSGRQFSNSRSEMNVSTLELGDSALYLCASSSSGTDTQYFGPGTRLTVL.